This entry describes one T cell receptor beta chain. The antigen remains unidentified. Sequence at one end of the junction differs from germline and may be a read error. The sample originates from a study of molecular identifiers for immune sequencing clone quantification. Looking at the study overall: Four of five splits of RNA from roughly 20,000 or 100,000 naive CD8 cells were sequenced in replicates. Whole-study findings and limits: Clones exceeding 20 RNA copies carried over 97% of effector molecules but under 1% of naive-cell molecules.

Investigators produced naive CD8 libraries from approximately 20,000 to 1,000,000 sorted cells, drawing on 10%, 30% or 50% RNA. Germline CDR1 and CDR2: MNHEY and SVGAGI. The CDR3 consists of 13 residues. Listed TCR primers, together with previously described methods, were used for the bulk TCR libraries. TCRdb called the PCR reads again in MiXCR, with one record for every CDR3 protein. Of under 800,000 distinct CDR3 sequences listed, about 25% are singletons. The chain is built from TRBV6-5 and TRBJ1-5; D gene unclear. The clonotype was recovered from a human donor in good health. Some libraries in this study had Jurkat cell RNA spiked in. Input material: naive CD8+ T cells from blood, with Jurkat cell RNA spiked in. Subset given: FACS-sorted CD8+CD4-CCR7+CD45RA+ naive T cells. The CDR3 reads CACSYRYNQPQHF. CDR3 sequence (DNA): TGTGCCTGCAGTTACCGTTACAATCAGCCCCAGCATTTT.